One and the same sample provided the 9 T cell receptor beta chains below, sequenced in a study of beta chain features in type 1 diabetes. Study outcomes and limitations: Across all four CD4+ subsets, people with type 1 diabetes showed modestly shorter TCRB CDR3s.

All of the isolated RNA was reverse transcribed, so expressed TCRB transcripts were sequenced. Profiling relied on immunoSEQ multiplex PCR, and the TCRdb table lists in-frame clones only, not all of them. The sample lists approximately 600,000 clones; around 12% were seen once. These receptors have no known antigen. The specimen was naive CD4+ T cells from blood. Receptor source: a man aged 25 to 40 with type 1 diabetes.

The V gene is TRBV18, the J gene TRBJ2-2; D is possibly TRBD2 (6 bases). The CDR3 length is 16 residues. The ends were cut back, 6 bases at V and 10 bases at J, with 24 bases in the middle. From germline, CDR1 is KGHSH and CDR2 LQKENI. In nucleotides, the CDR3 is TGTGCCAGCTCCCGTCGCCCACCGGGACTGACGGAGGAGCTGTTTTTT. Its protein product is CASSRRPPGLTEELFF.

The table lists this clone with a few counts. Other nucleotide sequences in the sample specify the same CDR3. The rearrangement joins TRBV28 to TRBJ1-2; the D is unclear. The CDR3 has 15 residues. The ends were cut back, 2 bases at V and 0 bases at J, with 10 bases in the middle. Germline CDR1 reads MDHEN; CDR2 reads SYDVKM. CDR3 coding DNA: TGTGCCAGCAGTTTAGGAGGACTCCCTAACTATGGCTACACCTTC. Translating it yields CASSLGGLPNYGYTF.

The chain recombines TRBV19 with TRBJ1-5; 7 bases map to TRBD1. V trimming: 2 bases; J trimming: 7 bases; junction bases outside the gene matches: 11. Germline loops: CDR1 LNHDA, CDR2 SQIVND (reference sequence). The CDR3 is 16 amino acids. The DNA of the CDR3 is TGTGCCAGTAGTATATCCCCACAGGGGAGGGGACAGCCCCAGCATTTT. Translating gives CASSISPQGRGQPQHF.

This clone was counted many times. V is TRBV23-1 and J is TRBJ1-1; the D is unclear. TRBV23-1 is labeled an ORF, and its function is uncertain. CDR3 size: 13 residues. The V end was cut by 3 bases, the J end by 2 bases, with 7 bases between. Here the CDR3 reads CASSQDGNTEAFF. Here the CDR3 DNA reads TGCGCCAGCAGTCAGGACGGTAACACTGAAGCTTTCTTT.

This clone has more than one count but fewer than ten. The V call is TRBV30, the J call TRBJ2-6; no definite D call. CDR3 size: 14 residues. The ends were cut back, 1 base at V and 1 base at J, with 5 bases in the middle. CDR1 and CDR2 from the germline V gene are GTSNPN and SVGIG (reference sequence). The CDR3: CAWSAPSGANVLTF. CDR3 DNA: TGTGCCTGGAGTGCTCCATCTGGGGCCAACGTCCTGACTTTC.

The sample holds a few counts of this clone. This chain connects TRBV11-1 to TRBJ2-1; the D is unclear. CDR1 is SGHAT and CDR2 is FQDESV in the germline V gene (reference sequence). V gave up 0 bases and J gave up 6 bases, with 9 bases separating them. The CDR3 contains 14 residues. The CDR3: CASSLAPDGNEQFF. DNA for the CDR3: TGTGCCAGCAGCTTAGCCCCGGACGGCAATGAGCAGTTCTTC.

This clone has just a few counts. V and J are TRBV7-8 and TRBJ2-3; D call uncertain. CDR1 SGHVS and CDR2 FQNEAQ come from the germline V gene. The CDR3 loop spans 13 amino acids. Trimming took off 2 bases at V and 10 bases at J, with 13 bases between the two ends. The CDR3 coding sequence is TGTGCCAGCAGCTTAAGCCAGAGCATCGCGCAGTATTTT. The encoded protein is CASSLSQSIAQYF.

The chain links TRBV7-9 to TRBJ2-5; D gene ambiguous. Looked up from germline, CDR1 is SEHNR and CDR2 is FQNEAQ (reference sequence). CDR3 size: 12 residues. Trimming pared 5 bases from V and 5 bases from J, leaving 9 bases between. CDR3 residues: CASSPRAETQYF. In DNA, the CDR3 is TGTGCCAGCAGCCCACGGGCGGAGACCCAGTACTTC.

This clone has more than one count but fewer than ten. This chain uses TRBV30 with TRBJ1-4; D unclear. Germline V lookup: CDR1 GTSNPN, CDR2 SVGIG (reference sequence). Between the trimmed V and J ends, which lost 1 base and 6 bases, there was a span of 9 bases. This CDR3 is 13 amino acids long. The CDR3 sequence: CAWSGSQYEKLFF. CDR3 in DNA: TGTGCCTGGAGTGGGTCGCAGTATGAAAAACTGTTTTTT.